Described below is a single T cell receptor (beta chain) sequence and its context. Germline values: CDR1 SGHRS, CDR2 YFSETQ. With 3 bases clipped from V and 7 bases from J, the junction kept 13 bases outside the gene matches. The CDR3 covers 15 residues. Regarding treatment: around 19 received Ad26.COV2.S at low or high dose, single or two shots; roughly five received placebo; per-sample allocation not given. Material that was analyzed had been drawn on day 63 after the first vaccine or placebo injection. Donation came from an adult in Boston who was aged 18-55 years. This record comes from a study of Ad26.COV2.S vaccination and SARS-CoV-2 variants. This table comes from immunoSEQ multiplex PCR, and its TCRdb copy is limited to in-frame clones, with some not included. The sample holds roughly 320,000 clones, 80% to 90% seen once.

The rearrangement links TRBV5-1 to TRBJ2-7; 7 bases are shared with TRBD1. The specimen was peripheral blood, collected in a trial of Ad26.COV2.S vaccine versus placebo. This TCR was recovered from a person aged 18 to 65 who received the Ad26.COV2.S COVID-19 vaccine or a placebo. CDR3 DNA: TGCGCCAGCAGCTGGAGACAGGGAACTTTCGGTGAGCAGTACTTC. Residues: CASSWRQGTFGEQYF.